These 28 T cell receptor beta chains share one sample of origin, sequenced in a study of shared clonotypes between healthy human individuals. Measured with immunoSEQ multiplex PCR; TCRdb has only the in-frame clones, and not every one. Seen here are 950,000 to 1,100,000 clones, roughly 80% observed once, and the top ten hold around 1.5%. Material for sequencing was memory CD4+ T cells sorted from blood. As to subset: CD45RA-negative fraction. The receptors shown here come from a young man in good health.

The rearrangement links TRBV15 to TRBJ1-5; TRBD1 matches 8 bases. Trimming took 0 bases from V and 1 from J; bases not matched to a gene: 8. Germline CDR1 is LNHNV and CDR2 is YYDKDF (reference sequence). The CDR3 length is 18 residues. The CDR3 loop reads CATSRDRVTGASNQPQHF. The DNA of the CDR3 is TGTGCCACCAGCAGAGATAGGGTGACAGGGGCGAGCAATCAGCCCCAGCATTTT.

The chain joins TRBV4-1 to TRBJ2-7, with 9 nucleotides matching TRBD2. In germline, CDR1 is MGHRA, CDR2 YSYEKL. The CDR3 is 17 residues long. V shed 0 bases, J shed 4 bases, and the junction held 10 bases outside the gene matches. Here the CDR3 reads CASSQELGAGGRYEQYF. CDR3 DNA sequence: TGCGCCAGCAGCCAAGAGTTAGGAGCGGGAGGTAGGTACGAGCAGTACTTC.

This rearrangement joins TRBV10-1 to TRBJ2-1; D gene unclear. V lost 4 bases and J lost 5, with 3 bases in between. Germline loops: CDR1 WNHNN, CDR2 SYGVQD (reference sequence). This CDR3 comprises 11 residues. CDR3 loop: CASSGDNEQFF. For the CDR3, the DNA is TGCGCCAGCAGTGGCGACAATGAGCAGTTCTTC.

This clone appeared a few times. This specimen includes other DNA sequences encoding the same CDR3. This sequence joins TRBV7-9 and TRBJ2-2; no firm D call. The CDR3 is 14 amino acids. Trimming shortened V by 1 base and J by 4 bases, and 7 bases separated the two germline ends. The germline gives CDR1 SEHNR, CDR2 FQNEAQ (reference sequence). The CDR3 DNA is TGTGCCAGCAGCTTAGGGGGTAGCACCGGGGAGCTGTTTTTT. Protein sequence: CASSLGGSTGELFF.

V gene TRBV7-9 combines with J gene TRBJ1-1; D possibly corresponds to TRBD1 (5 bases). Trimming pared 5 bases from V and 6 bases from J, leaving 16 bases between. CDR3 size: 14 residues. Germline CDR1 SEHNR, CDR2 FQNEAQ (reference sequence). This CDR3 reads CASSRDSAGPEAFF. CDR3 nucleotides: TGTGCCAGCAGCAGGGACTCCGCTGGCCCTGAAGCTTTCTTT.

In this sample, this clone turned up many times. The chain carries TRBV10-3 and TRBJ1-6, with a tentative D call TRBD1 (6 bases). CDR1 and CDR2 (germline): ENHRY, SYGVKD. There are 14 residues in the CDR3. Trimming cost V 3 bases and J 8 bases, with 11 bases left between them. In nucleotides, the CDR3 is TGTGCCATCAGTGATCGGGGGGCCGATTCACCCCTCCACTTT. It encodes CAISDRGADSPLHF.

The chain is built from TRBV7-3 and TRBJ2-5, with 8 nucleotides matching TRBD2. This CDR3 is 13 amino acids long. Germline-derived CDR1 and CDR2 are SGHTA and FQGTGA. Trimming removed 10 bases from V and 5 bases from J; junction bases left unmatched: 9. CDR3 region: CATAGGPLETQYF. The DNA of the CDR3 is TGTGCCACCGCGGGGGGCCCTCTGGAGACCCAGTACTTC. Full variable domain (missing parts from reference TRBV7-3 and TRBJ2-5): GAGVSQTPSNKVTEKGKYVELRCDPISGHTALYWYRQSLGQGPEFLIYFQGTGAADDSGLPNDRFFAVRPEGSVSTLKIQRTERGDSAVYLCATAGGPLETQYFGPGTRLLVL.

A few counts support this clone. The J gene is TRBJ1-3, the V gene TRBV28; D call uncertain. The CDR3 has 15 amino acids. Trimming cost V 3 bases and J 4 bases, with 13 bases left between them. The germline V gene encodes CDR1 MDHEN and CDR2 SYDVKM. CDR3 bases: TGTGCCAGCAGTTTGAACCCGTCGGGAGGAAACACCATATATTTT. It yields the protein CASSLNPSGGNTIYF.

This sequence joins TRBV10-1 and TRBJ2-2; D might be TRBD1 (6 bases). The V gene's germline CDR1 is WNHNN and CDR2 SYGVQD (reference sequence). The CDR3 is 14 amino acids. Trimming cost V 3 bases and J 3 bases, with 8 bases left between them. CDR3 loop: CASSDTGYTGELFF. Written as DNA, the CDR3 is TGCGCCAGCAGTGATACAGGGTACACCGGGGAGCTGTTTTTT.

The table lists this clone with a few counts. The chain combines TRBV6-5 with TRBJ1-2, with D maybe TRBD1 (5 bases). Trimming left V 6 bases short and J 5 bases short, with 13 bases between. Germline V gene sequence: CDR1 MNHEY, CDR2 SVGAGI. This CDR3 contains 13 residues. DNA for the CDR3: TGTGCCAGCAGGGGGGGGAGTTCGTATGGCTACACCTTC. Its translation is CASRGGSSYGYTF.

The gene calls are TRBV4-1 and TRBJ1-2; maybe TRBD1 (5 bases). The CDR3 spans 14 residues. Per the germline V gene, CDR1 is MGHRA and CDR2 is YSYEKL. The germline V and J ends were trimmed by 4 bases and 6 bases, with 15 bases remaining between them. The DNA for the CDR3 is TGCGCCAGCAGCCCGGGGAGGGGAAGGAATGGCTACACCTTC. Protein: CASSPGRGRNGYTF.

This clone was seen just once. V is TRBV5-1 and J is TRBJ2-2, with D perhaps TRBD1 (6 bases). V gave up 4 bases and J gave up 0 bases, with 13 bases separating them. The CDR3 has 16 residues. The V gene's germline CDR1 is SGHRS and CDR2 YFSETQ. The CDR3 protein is CASSNPGQSNTGELFF. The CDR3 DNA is TGCGCCAGCAGCAACCCGGGACAATCGAACACCGGGGAGCTGTTTTTT.

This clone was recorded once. CDR3 coding DNA: TGTGCCAGCAGTTCATCAACCTCCCGGGGGCTTCAGCCCCAGCATTTT. This codes for CASSSSTSRGLQPQHF. The J gene is TRBJ1-5, the V gene TRBV28, with D possibly being TRBD1 (6 bases). Germline loops: CDR1 MDHEN, CDR2 SYDVKM. The CDR3 has 16 amino acids. Trimming removed 4 bases at V and 6 bases at J, with 19 bases between.

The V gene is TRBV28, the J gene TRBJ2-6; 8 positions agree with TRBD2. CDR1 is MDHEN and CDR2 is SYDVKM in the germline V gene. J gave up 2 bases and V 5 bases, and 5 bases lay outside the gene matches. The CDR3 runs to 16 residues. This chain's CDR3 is CASSPAGGPGANVLTF. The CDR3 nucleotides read TGTGCCAGCAGTCCGGCGGGGGGCCCTGGGGCCAACGTCCTGACTTTC.

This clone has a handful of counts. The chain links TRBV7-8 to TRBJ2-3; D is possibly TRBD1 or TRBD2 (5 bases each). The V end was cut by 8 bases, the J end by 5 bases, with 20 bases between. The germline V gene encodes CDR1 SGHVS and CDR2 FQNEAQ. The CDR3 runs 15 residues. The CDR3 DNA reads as TGTGCCAGCTCCCAACCGGGGCATTTAGGAGATACGCAGTATTTT. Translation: CASSQPGHLGDTQYF.

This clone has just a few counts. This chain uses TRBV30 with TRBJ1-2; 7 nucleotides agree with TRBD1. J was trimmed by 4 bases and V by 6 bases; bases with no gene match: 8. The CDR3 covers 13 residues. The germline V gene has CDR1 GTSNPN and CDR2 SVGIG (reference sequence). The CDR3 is CACPRGGGYGYTF. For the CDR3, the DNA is TGTGCCTGTCCCAGGGGGGGCGGCTATGGCTACACCTTC. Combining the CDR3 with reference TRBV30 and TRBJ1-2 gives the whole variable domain SQTIHQWPATLVQPVGSPLSLECTVEGTSNPNLYWYRQAAGRGLQLLFYSVGIGQISSEVPQNLSASRPQDRQFILSSKKLLLSDSGFYLCACPRGGGYGYTFGSGTRLTVV.

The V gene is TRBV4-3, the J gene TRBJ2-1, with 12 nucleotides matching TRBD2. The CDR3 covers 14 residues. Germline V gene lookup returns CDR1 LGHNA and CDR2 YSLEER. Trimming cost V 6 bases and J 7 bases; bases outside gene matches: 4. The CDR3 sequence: CASSLLAGGNEQFF. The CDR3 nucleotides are TGCGCCAGCAGTCTGCTAGCGGGAGGGAATGAGCAGTTCTTC.

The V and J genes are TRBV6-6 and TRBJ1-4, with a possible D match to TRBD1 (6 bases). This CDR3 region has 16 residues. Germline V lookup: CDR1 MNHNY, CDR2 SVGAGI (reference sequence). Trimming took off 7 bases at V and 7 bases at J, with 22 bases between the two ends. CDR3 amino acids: CASTLAAGASSEKLFF. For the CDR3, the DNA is TGTGCCAGCACTTTGGCGGCAGGGGCATCATCTGAAAAACTGTTTTTT.

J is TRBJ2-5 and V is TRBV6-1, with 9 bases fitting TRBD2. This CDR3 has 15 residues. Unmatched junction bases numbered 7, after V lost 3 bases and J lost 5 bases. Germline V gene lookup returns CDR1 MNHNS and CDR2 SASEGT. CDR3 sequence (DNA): TGTGCCAGCAGTGATACTAGCGGGCGGCGGGAGACCCAGTACTTC. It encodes CASSDTSGRRETQYF.

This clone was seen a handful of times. CDR3 bases: TGCGCCAGCAGCCACCTCACGGCGGGCAATGAAAAACTGTTTTTT. Translated: CASSHLTAGNEKLFF. The chain carries TRBV4-1 and TRBJ1-4; D ambiguous. V was pared by 3 bases and J by 5 bases, with 13 bases between. The CDR3 totals 15 residues. Germline V lookup: CDR1 MGHRA, CDR2 YSYEKL.

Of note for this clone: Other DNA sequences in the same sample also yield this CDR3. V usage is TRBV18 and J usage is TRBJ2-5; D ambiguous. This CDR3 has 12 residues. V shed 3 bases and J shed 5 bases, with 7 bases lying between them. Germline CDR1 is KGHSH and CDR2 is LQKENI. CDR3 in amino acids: CASSPKGETQYF. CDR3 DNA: TGTGCCAGCTCACCCAAGGGCGAGACCCAGTACTTC.

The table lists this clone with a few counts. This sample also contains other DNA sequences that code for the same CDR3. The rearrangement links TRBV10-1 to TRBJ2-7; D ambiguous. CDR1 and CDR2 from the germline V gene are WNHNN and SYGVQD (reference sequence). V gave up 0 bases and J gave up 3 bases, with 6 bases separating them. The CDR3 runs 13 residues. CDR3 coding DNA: TGCGCCAGCAGTGAGTCGGGCAGCTACGAGCAGTACTTC. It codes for CASSESGSYEQYF.

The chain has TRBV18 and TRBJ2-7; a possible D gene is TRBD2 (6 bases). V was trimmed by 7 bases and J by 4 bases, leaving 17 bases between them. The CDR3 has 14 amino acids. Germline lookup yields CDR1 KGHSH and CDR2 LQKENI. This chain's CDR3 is CASCPARGPYEQYF. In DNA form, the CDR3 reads TGTGCCAGCTGTCCGGCGCGGGGCCCGTACGAGCAGTACTTC.

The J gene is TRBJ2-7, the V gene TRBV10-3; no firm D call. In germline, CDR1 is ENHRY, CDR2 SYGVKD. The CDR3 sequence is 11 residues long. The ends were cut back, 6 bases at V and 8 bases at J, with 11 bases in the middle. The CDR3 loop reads CAIRENEQQYF. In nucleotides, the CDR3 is TGTGCCATCAGAGAGAACGAGCAGCAGTACTTC.

This chain's CDR3 is CASSEARGRPDTQYF. CDR3 nucleotide sequence: TGTGCCAGCAGTGAAGCGCGGGGGCGCCCAGATACGCAGTATTTT. The chain joins TRBV2 to TRBJ2-3; tentative D call: TRBD2 (7 bases). The CDR3 sequence is 15 residues long. With 0 bases removed from V and 4 bases from J, the gap between germline ends came to 11 bases. The germline gives CDR1 SNHLY, CDR2 FYNNEI.

CDR3 nucleotides: TGTGCCAGCAGCTTGGAACGGAGTTCGAGGAATTCACCCCTCCACTTT. As protein: CASSLERSSRNSPLHF. This chain joins TRBV5-4 and TRBJ1-6; no definite D call. CDR3 length: 16 residues. V dropped 0 bases and J dropped 7 bases, with 14 bases sitting between them. Germline lookup yields CDR1 SGHNT and CDR2 YYREEE (reference sequence). Supplemented by reference TRBV5-4 and TRBJ1-6, the full variable domain reads ETGVTQSPTHLIKTRGQQVTLRCSSQSGHNTVSWYQQALGQGPQFIFQYYREEENGRGNFPPRFSGLQFPNYSSELNVNALELDDSALYLCASSLERSSRNSPLHFGNGTRLTVT.

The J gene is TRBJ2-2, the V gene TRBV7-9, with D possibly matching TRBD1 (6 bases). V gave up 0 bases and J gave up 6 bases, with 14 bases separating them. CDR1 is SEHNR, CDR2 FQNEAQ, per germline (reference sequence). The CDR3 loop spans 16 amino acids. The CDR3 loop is CASSLARTGSAGELFF. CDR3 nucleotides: TGTGCCAGCAGCTTAGCAAGAACAGGGTCAGCCGGGGAGCTGTTTTTT.

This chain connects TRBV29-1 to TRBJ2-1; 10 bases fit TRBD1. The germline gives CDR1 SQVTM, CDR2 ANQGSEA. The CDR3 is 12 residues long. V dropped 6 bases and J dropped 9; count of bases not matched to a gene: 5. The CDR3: CSVRTGGGEQFF. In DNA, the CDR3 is TGCAGCGTACGGACAGGGGGTGGTGAGCAGTTCTTC.